A selection of T cell receptor beta chains follows, all from one sample in a study of identical twins. From the 5' RACE reads, TCRdb called clonotypes with MiXCR, one entry per CDR3 protein. The repertoire has some 760,000 distinct CDR3 sequences, roughly 18% of them found once; the top ten carry roughly 13%. These data were likewise used in another study, on T cells expressing NK-cell markers.

The sample comprised PBMCs. The receptor source for this set is a woman under 30 in good health. The CDR3 runs from the conserved cysteine through the conserved F or W. The D gene is left open where the match is weak. A clone size is listed for some rows: how often the clone was seen (once, few, many), or a class if it is expanded.

size,V,D,J,CDR3,DNA
once,TRBV20-1,TRBD1,TRBJ1-4,CSASRSGQLNEKLFF,TGCAGTGCTTCCCGTTCGGGACAGCTAAATGAAAAACTGTTTTTT
few,TRBV6-2/TRBV6-3,-,TRBJ2-7,CASSYTPGRITYEQYF,TGTGCCAGCAGTTACACCCCGGGACGGATAACCTACGAGCAGTACTTC
-,TRBV20-1,TRBD2,TRBJ2-7,CSASMLAGAYEQYF,TGCAGTGCTAGTATGCTAGCGGGGGCCTACGAGCAGTACTTC
-,TRBV6-2/TRBV6-3,-,TRBJ1-1,CASSYLSDRMDTEAFF,TGTGCCAGCAGTTACTTGTCCGACAGGATGGACACTGAAGCTTTCTTT
few,TRBV7-9,-,TRBJ2-5,CASSLARGGGREETQYF,TGTGCCAGCAGCTTAGCGCGTGGAGGGGGCAGAGAAGAGACCCAGTACTTC
few,TRBV7-3,-,TRBJ2-1,CASSLPGASNEQFF,TGTGCCAGCAGCTTACCGGGAGCTAGCAATGAGCAGTTCTTC
few,TRBV20-1,TRBD1,TRBJ2-1,CSADRANEQFF,TGCAGTGCGGACAGGGCTAATGAGCAGTTCTTC
few,TRBV20-1,TRBD2,TRBJ2-1,CSARLAGVTNEQFF,TGCAGTGCTAGACTAGCGGGAGTTACAAATGAGCAGTTCTTC
once,TRBV2,TRBD2,TRBJ2-1,CASKERSGGFSYNEQFF,TGTGCCAGCAAGGAGCGAAGCGGGGGATTTTCCTACAATGAGCAGTTCTTC
few,TRBV5-6,-,TRBJ2-1,CASRARAFYNEQFF,TGTGCCAGCAGGGCCAGGGCCTTCTACAATGAGCAGTTCTTC
few,TRBV6-1,TRBD1,TRBJ1-1,CASRQGALGTEAFF,TGTGCCAGCAGACAGGGGGCTTTGGGGACTGAAGCTTTCTTT
-,TRBV20-1,-,TRBJ2-5,CSASRPFGETQYF,TGCAGTGCTAGCCGCCCGTTTGGGGAGACCCAGTACTTC
-,TRBV12-3/TRBV12-4,-,TRBJ2-6,CASSRVSGANVLTF,TGTGCCAGCAGCCGAGTATCTGGGGCCAACGTCCTGACTTTC
-,TRBV12-3/TRBV12-4,-,TRBJ2-1,CASNPGTAYLNEQFF,TGTGCCAGCAACCCAGGGACTGCCTACCTAAATGAGCAGTTCTTC
few,TRBV7-2,TRBD1,TRBJ2-5,CASSFRTGGQETQYF,TGTGCCAGCAGCTTTCGGACAGGAGGCCAAGAGACCCAGTACTTC
many,TRBV6-1,TRBD1,TRBJ2-7,CASSRTGIPYEQYF,TGTGCCAGCAGTCGGACAGGCATTCCCTACGAGCAGTACTTC